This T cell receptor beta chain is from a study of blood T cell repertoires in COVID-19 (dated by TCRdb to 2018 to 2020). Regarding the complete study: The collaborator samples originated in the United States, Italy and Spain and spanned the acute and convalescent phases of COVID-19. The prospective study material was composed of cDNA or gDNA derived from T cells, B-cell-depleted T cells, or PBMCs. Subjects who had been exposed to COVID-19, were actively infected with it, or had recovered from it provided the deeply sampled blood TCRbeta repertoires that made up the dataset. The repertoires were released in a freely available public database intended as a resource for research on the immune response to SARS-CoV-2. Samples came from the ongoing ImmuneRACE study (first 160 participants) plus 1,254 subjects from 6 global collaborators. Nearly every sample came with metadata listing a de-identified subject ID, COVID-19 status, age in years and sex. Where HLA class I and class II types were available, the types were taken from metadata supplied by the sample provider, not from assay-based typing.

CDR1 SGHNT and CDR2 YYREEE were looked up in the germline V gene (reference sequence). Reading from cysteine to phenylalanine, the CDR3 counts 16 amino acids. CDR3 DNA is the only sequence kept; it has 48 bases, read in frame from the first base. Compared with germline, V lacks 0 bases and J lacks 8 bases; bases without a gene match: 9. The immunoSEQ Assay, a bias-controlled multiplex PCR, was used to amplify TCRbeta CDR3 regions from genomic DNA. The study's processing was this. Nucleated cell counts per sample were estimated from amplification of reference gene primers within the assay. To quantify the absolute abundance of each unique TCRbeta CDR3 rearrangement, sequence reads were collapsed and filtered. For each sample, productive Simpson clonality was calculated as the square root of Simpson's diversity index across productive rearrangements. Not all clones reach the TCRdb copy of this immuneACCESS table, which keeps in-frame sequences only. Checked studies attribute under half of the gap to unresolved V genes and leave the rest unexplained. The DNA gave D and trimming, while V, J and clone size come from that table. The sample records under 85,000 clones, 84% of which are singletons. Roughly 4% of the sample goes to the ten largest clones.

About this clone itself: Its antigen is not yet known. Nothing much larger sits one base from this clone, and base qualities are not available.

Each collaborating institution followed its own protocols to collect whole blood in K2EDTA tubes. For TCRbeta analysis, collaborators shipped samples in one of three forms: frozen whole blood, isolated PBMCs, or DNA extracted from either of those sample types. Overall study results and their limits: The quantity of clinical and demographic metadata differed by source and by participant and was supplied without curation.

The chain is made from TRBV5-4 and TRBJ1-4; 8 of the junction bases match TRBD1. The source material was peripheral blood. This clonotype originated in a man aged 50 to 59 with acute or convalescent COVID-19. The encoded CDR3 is CASSLGSGAGGEKLFF. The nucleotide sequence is TGTGCCAGCAGCTTGGGGTCCGGGGCAGGGGGCGAAAAACTGTTTTTT.